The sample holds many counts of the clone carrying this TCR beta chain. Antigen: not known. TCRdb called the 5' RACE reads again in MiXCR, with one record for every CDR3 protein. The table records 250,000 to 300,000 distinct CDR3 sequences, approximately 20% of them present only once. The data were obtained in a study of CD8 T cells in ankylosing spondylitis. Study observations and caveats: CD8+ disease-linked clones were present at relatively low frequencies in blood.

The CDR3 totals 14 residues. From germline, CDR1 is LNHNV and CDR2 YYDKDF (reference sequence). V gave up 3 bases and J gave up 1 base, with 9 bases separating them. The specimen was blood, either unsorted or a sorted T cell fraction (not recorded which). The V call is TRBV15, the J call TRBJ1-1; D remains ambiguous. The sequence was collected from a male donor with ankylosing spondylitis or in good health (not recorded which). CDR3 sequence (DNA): TGTGCCACCAGCAGCAGAGTTGGGAACACTGAAGCTTTCTTT. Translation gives CATSSRVGNTEAFF.